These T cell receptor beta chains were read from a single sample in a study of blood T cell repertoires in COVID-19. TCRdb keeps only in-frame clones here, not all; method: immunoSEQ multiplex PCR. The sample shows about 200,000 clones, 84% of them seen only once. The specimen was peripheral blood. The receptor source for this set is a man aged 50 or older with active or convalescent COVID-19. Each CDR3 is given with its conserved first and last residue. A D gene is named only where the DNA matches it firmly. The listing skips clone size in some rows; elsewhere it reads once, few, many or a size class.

DNA: TGTGCCAGCAGCCACGACGACAGGGGTAGGCAGCCCCAGCATTTT
CDR3: CASSHDDRGRQPQHF
J: TRBJ1-5
D: TRBD1
V: TRBV28
size: -

DNA: TGTGCCAGCAGCTCCCCTTCAGGGGGCAGGTATGGCTACACCTTC
CDR3: CASSSPSGGRYGYTF
J: TRBJ1-2
D: TRBD1
V: TRBV7-9
size: -

DNA: TGTGCCTCTGCAGAGGAGGAGTGGGTAGGAAACACCATATATTTT
CDR3: CASAEEEWVGNTIYF
J: TRBJ1-3
D: -
V: TRBV2
size: -

DNA: TGTGCCAGCAGTGACGAGATCTCAGGGTTCAGTGGCTACACCTTC
CDR3: CASSDEISGFSGYTF
J: TRBJ1-2
D: -
V: TRBV2
size: -

DNA: TGTGCCAGCAGCTCCGCCTTAGCAGGGGCGAGGAATGGCTACACCTTC
CDR3: CASSSALAGARNGYTF
J: TRBJ1-2
D: -
V: TRBV13
size: -

DNA: TGTGCCAGCAGCGTCTTAGGGGGCGGGACTGAAGCTTTCTTT
CDR3: CASSVLGGGTEAFF
J: TRBJ1-1
D: TRBD1
V: TRBV9
size: -

DNA: TGTGCCAGCTCACCACAGTCGGAGCGAGGGGAGCTGTTTTTT
CDR3: CASSPQSERGELFF
J: TRBJ2-2
D: -
V: TRBV18
size: -

DNA: TGTGCCAGCAGCTTAAACTCCCCATCGGAGACCCAGTACTTC
CDR3: CASSLNSPSETQYF
J: TRBJ2-5
D: -
V: TRBV7-8
size: -

DNA: TGTGCCAGCAGCGTACGCGGCGTCGATGAGCAGTTCTTC
CDR3: CASSVRGVDEQFF
J: TRBJ2-1
D: -
V: TRBV9
size: few

DNA: TGTGCCAGCAGCAACCATGCGACTAGCGGGGAAAGCTCCTACGAGCAGTACTTC
CDR3: CASSNHATSGESSYEQYF
J: TRBJ2-7
D: TRBD2
V: TRBV9
size: -